The 10 T cell receptor beta chains in this list originate from one sample, sequenced in a study of blood T cell repertoires in COVID-19. TCRdb keeps only in-frame clones here, not all; method: immunoSEQ multiplex PCR. Seen here are 40,000 to 45,000 clones, around nine tenths observed once, and the top ten hold roughly 21%. Sequencing was done on a sample of peripheral blood. The receptor set was obtained from a man aged 50-60 years with active COVID-19.

The genes are TRBV7-2 and TRBJ2-1, with TRBD1 matching over 8 bases. With 2 bases clipped from V and 8 bases from J, the junction kept 14 bases outside the gene matches. The CDR3 has 17 amino acids. Germline values: CDR1 SGHTA, CDR2 FQGNSA. CDR3 DNA: TGTGCCAGCAGCTTAATGCCGGGGTATGGACAGGGCTATGAGCAGTTCTTC. This gives the protein CASSLMPGYGQGYEQFF.

The chain is built from TRBV5-4 and TRBJ2-1; 12 nucleotides align to TRBD2. The CDR3 sequence is 16 residues long. Germline trimming cut 5 bases from V and 3 bases from J; bases unmatched to any gene: 6. Germline CDR1 reads SGHNT; CDR2 reads YYREEE (reference sequence). CDR3 protein: CASRLAGGPGYNEQFF. For the CDR3, the DNA is TGTGCCAGCAGGCTAGCGGGAGGGCCGGGCTACAATGAGCAGTTCTTC. The whole variable domain, filled in from reference TRBV5-4 and TRBJ2-1, reads ETGVTQSPTHLIKTRGQQVTLRCSSQSGHNTVSWYQQALGQGPQFIFQYYREEENGRGNFPPRFSGLQFPNYSSELNVNALELDDSALYLCASRLAGGPGYNEQFFGPGTRLTVL.

V usage is TRBV5-1 and J usage is TRBJ1-1; D ambiguous. V was pared by 0 bases and J by 6 bases, with 9 bases between. The CDR3 length is 13 residues. Germline CDR1 is SGHRS and CDR2 is YFSETQ. CDR3 region: CASSLGVGSEAFF. The CDR3 DNA reads as TGCGCCAGCAGCTTGGGGGTCGGGTCTGAAGCTTTCTTT.

The chain carries TRBV7-6 and TRBJ2-1; D possibly corresponds to TRBD1 (5 bases). In germline, CDR1 is SGHVS, CDR2 FNYEAQ. CDR3 length: 16 residues. V gave up 2 bases and J gave up 0 bases, with 11 bases separating them. The CDR3 DNA follows: TGTGCCAGCAGCTTACAGGGTAGAAGCTCCTACAATGAGCAGTTCTTC. As protein: CASSLQGRSSYNEQFF.

This chain connects TRBV6-2 or TRBV6-3 to TRBJ2-2, with D unresolved. The CDR3 is made up of 20 amino acids. Trimming pared 5 bases from V and 0 bases from J, leaving 25 bases between. CDR1 and CDR2 from the germline V gene are MNHEY and SVGEGT. Written as DNA, the CDR3 is TGTGCCAGCAGTCACCCGGTCGGGTGGCGTCCAAGGTCGAACACCGGGGAGCTGTTTTTT. Translating gives CASSHPVGWRPRSNTGELFF.

The CDR3 DNA follows: TGTGCCAGCAGCTTAGGTGGGACAGTCACCGGCTACACCTTC. This codes for CASSLGGTVTGYTF. The rearrangement uses TRBV11-3 and TRBJ1-2; 7 nucleotides agree with TRBD1. V was pared by 1 base and J by 8 bases, with 7 bases of the junction left unmatched. The CDR3 runs 14 residues. Germline V gives CDR1 SGHNT, CDR2 YENEEA.

In its sample, this clone was seen once. The chain is built from TRBV7-9 and TRBJ2-3, with a weak D call TRBD2 (6 bases). V lost 6 bases and J 5 bases, leaving 21 bases between the germline ends. CDR1 is SEHNR, CDR2 FQNEAQ, per germline (reference sequence). CDR3 length: 16 amino acids. In nucleotides, the CDR3 is TGTGCCAGCAGGCGGCCGGGACTTTCTTCAGGAGATACGCAGTATTTT. Protein: CASRRPGLSSGDTQYF.

V gene TRBV19 combines with J gene TRBJ2-2, with 7 bases lining up with TRBD2. CDR1 LNHDA and CDR2 SQIVND come from the germline V gene (reference sequence). V shed 3 bases, J shed 3 bases, and the junction held 19 bases outside the gene matches. The CDR3 extends over 20 amino acids. Here the CDR3 reads CASSMRGGVSSHWDTGELFF. CDR3 sequence (DNA): TGTGCCAGTAGTATGCGTGGGGGGGTCAGTAGCCATTGGGACACCGGGGAGCTGTTTTTT.

The sample holds a few counts of this clone. Additional DNA sequences in this sample encode the identical CDR3. The rearrangement links TRBV6-1 to TRBJ2-7; 7 bases are shared with TRBD1. J lost 3 bases, V lost 1 base, and 3 bases had no gene match. CDR3 length: 14 residues. The V gene's germline CDR1 is MNHNS and CDR2 SASEGT. CDR3 coding DNA: TGTGCCAGCAGTGAAGGACAGGGTCTCTACGAGCAGTACTTC. It translates to CASSEGQGLYEQYF.

The chain recombines TRBV5-1 with TRBJ2-3, with TRBD1 matching over 12 bases. The CDR3 has 15 amino acids. V shed 3 bases and J 4 bases; nucleotides not matched to a gene: 3. CDR1 is SGHRS and CDR2 is YFSETQ in the germline V gene. CDR3 DNA sequence: TGCGCCAGCAGCTCGGGACAGGGGGCGCCAGATACGCAGTATTTT. Protein product: CASSSGQGAPDTQYF.